What follows describes a single T cell receptor beta chain. Trimming pared 5 bases from V and 4 bases from J, leaving 5 bases between. In germline, CDR1 is PRHDT, CDR2 FYEKMQ (reference sequence). CDR3 length equals 12 residues. TCRdb's table, derived via immunoSEQ multiplex PCR, lists solely in-frame clones and lacks some. The sample has some 34,000 clones; 84% are singletons. Patients with a history of autoimmune disease or on systemic immunosuppression were excluded. This sample is drawn from a study of OX40 agonist ivuxolimab in advanced cancers. Background on the study: Patient treatment consisted of intravenous ivuxolimab administration every 2 weeks at 0.01 to 10 mg/kg.

The sequence derives from an adult with an advanced solid tumor such as melanoma, head and neck, liver or kidney cancer. The source material was CD4+ or CD8+ T cells sorted from blood, sampled in a trial of the OX40 agonist ivuxolimab. This chain joins TRBV13 and TRBJ2-2, with D uncertain. The CDR3 spells CASSPVTGELFF. DNA of the CDR3: TGTGCCAGCAGCCCCGTCACCGGGGAGCTGTTTTTT.